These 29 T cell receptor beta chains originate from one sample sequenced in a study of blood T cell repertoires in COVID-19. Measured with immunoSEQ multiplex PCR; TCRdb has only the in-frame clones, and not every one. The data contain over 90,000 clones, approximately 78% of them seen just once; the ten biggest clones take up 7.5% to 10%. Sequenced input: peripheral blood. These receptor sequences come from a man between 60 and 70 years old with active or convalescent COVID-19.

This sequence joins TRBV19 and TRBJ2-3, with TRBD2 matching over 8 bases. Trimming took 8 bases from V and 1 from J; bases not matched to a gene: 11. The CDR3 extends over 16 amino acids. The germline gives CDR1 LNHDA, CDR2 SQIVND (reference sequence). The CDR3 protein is CASAAGEFSGTDTQYF. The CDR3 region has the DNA TGTGCCAGTGCAGCGGGAGAATTCTCTGGCACAGATACGCAGTATTTT. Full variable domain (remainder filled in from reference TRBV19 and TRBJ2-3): DGGITQSPKYLFRKEGQNVTLSCEQNLNHDAMYWYRQDPGQGLRLIYYSQIVNDFQKGDIAEGYSVSREKKESFPLTVTSAQKNPTAFYLCASAAGEFSGTDTQYFGPGTRLTVL.

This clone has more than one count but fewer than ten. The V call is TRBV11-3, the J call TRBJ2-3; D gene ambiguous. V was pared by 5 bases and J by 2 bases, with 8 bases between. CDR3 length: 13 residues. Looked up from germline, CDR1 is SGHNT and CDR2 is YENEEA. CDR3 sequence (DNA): TGTGCCAGCAGCCTTCAGGCCACAGATACGCAGTATTTT. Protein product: CASSLQATDTQYF.

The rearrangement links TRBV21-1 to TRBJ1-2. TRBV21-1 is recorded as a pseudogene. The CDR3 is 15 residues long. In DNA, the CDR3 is TGTGCCAGCAGCAAAGCGGAGGTGGGGTATAATGGCTACACCTTC. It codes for CASSKAEVGYNGYTF.

The CDR3 reads CASSQGVLTEAFF. As DNA, the CDR3 is TGTGCCAGCAGCCAGGGGGTCCTCACTGAAGCTTTCTTT. J is TRBJ1-1 and V is TRBV7-9; 7 bases align to TRBD1. Unmatched junction bases numbered 4, after V lost 5 bases and J lost 4 bases. The CDR3 has 13 residues. The germline CDR1 and CDR2 sequences are SEHNR and FQNEAQ (reference sequence).

For the CDR3, the DNA is TGTGCCAGCAGCTGGCAAACAGGGGAAACTAATGAAAAACTGTTTTTT. Encoded protein: CASSWQTGETNEKLFF. The chain recombines TRBV5-8 with TRBJ1-4; the match to TRBD1 covers 7 bases. The V gene end was trimmed by 3 bases and the J gene end by 1 base; junction bases not matched to a gene: 6. The CDR3 sequence is 16 residues long. The V gene's germline CDR1 is SGHTS and CDR2 YDEGEE.

The CDR3 is CASSHTTGPNYGYTF. The CDR3 nucleotides are TGTGCCAGCAGCCACACCACAGGGCCCAACTATGGCTACACCTTC. The chain is built from TRBV6-2 or TRBV6-3 and TRBJ1-2; tentative D call: TRBD1 (6 bases). The CDR3 length is 15 residues. Trimming cost V 6 bases and J 2 bases, with 16 bases left between them. Germline V gives CDR1 MNHEY, CDR2 SVGEGT.

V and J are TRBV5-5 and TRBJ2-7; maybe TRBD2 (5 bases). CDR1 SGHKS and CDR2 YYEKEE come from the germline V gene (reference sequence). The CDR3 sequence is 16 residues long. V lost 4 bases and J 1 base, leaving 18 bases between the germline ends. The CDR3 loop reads CASSPPPGIPSYEQYV. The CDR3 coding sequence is TGTGCCAGCAGCCCTCCCCCGGGGATACCTTCCTACGAGCAGTACGTC.

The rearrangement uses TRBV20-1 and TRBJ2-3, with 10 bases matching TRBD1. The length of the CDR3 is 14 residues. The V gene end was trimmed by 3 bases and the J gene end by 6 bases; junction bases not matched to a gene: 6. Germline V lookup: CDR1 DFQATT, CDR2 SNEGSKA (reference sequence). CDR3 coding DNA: TGCAGTGCTAGTCCGGGACAGGGGTTTGATACGCAGTATTTT. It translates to CSASPGQGFDTQYF.

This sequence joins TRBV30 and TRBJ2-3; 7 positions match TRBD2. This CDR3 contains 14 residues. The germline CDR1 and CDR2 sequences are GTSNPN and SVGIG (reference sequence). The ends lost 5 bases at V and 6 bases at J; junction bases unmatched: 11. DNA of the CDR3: TGTGCCTGGGGGAGAGGGACTACCAGGGATACGCAGTATTTT. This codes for CAWGRGTTRDTQYF. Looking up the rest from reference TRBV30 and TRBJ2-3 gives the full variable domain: SQTIHQWPATLVQPVGSPLSLECTVEGTSNPNLYWYRQAAGRGLQLLFYSVGIGQISSEVPQNLSASRPQDRQFILSSKKLLLSDSGFYLCAWGRGTTRDTQYFGPGTRLTVL.

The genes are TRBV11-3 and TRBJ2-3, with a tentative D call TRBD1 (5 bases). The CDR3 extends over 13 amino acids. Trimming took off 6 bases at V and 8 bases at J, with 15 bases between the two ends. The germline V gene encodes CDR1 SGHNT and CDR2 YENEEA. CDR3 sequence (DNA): TGTGCCAGCAGTCCCTCGACAAGGGGTACGCAGTATTTT. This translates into CASSPSTRGTQYF.

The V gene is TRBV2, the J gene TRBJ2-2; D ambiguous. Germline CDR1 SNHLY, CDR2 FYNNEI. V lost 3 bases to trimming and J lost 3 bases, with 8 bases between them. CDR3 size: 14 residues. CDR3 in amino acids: CASSDETHTGELFF. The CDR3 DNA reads TGTGCCAGCAGTGATGAGACACACACCGGGGAGCTGTTTTTT. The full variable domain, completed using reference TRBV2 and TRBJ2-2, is EPEVTQTPSHQVTQMGQEVILRCVPISNHLYFYWYRQILGQKVEFLVSFYNNEISEKSEIFDDQFSVERPDGSNFTLKIRSTKLEDSAMYFCASSDETHTGELFFGEGSRLTVL.

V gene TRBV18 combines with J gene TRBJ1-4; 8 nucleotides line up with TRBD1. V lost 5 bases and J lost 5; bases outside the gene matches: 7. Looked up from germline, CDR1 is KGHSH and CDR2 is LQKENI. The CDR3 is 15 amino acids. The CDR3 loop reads CASSYFGTGNEKLFF. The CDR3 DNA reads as TGTGCCAGCTCATATTTTGGGACAGGAAATGAAAAACTGTTTTTT.

CDR3 sequence: CASSPNAQGESNHEQFF. CDR3 sequence (DNA): TGTGCCAGCAGCCCCAATGCCCAGGGGGAATCGAACCATGAGCAGTTCTTC. This chain uses TRBV21-1 with TRBJ2-1; TRBD1 is the table's D call and was not checked against the DNA. TRBV21-1 is a pseudogene locus. This CDR3 contains 17 residues.

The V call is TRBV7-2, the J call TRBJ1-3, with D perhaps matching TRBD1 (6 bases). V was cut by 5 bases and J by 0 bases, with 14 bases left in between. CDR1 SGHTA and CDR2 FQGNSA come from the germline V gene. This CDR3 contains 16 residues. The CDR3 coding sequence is TGTGCCAGCAGCAACCCCAACAGGGCCTCTGGAAACACCATATATTTT. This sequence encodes CASSNPNRASGNTIYF.

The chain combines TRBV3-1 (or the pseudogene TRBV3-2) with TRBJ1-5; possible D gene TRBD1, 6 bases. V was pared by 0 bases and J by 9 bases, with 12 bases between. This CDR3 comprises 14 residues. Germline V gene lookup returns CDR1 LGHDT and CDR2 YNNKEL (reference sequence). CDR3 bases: TGTGCCAGCAGCCAAGATAGCGGGGGCCGGCCCCAGCATTTT. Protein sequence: CASSQDSGGRPQHF.

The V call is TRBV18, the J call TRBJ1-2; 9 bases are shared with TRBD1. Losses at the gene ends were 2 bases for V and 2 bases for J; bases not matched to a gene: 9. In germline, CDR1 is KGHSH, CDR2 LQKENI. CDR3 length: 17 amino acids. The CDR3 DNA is TGTGCCAGCTCACCAGGCCGACCGGGACAGGGAAACTATGGCTACACCTTC. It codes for CASSPGRPGQGNYGYTF.

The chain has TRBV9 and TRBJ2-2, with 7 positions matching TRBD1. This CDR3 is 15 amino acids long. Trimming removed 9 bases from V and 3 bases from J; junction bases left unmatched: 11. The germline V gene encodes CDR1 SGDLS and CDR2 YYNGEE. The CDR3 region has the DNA TGTGCCACCACGAGGGGACAGTCGGACACCGGGGAGCTGTTTTTT. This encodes CATTRGQSDTGELFF.

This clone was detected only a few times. CDR3 region: CASSPPGGTNSPLHF. The CDR3 bases are TGTGCCAGCTCACCCCCAGGGGGAACCAATTCACCCCTCCACTTT. The chain recombines TRBV18 with TRBJ1-6; 7 bases line up with TRBD1. This CDR3 is built from 15 residues. The V gene's germline CDR1 is KGHSH and CDR2 LQKENI. Trimming at V came to 3 bases and at J to 7 bases, leaving 6 bases not matched to a gene.

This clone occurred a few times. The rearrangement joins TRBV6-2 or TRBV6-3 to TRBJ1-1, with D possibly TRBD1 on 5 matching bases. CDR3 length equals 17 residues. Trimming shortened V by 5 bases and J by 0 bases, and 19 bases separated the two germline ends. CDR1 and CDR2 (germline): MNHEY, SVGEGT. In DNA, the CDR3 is TGTGCCAGCAGTAAGGGGCGGAGCGGGGCGTTGAACACTGAAGCTTTCTTT. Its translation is CASSKGRSGALNTEAFF.

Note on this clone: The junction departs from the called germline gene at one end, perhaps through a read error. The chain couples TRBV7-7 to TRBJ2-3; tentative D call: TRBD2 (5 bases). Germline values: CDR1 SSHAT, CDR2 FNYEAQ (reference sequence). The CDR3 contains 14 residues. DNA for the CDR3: TGTGCTAGCAGCTTAGCCCGGGACACAGATACGCAGTATTTT. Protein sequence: CASSLARDTDTQYF.

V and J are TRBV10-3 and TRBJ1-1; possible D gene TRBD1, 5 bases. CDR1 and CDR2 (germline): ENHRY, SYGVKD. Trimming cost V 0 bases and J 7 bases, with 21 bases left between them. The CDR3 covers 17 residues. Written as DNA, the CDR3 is TGTGCCATCAGTGAGTCAACTGGGGGGACCCTAGCGGGTGAAGCTTTCTTT. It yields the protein CAISESTGGTLAGEAFF.

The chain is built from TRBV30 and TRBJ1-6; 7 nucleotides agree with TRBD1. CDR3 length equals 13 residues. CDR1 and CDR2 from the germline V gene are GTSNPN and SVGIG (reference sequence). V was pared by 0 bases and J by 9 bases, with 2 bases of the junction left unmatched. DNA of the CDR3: TGTGCCTGGAGTGTACAGGGGTCTTCACCCCTCCACTTT. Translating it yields CAWSVQGSSPLHF.

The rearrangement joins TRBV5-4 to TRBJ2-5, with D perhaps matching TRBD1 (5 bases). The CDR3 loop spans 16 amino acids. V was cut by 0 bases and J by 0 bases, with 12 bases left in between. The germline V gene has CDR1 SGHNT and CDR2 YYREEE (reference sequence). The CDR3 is CASSLASRQNQETQYF. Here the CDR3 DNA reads TGTGCCAGCAGCTTGGCCAGCCGACAGAACCAAGAGACCCAGTACTTC.

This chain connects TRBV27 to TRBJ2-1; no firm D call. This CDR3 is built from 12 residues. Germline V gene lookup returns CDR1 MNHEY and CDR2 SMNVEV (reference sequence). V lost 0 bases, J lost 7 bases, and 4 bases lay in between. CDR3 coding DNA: TGTGCCAGCAGTTTATCCGGGAATGAGCAGTTCTTC. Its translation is CASSLSGNEQFF.

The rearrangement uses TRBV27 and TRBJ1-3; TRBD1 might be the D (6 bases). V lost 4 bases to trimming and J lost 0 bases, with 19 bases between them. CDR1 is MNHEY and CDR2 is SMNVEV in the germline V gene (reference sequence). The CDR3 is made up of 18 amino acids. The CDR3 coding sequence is TGTGCCAGCAGTTCACTTATAACCGGGACACACTCTGGAAACACCATATATTTT. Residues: CASSSLITGTHSGNTIYF.

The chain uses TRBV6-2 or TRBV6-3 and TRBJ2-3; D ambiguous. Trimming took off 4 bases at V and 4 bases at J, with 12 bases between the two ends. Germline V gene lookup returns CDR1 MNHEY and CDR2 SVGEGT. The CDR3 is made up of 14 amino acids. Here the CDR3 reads CASSSKTGSDTQYF. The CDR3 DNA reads TGTGCCAGCAGTTCCAAGACTGGATCAGATACGCAGTATTTT.

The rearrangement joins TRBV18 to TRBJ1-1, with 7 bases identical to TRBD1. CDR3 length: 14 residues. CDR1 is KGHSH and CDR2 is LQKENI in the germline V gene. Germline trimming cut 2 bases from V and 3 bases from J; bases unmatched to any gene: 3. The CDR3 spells CASSPLQGYTEAFF. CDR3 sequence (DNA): TGTGCCAGCTCACCATTACAGGGGTACACTGAAGCTTTCTTT.

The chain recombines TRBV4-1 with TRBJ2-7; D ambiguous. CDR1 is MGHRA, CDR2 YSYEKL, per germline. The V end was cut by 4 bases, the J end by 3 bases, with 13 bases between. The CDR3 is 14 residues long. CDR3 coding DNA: TGCGCCAGCAGCCTCCGGTCCCTAAACTACGAGCAGTACTTC. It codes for CASSLRSLNYEQYF.

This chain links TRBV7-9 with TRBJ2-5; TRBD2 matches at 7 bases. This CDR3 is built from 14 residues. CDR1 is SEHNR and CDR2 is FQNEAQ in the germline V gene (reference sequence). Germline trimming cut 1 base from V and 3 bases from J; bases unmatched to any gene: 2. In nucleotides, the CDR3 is TGTGCCAGCAGCTTAGATCTAGCGGAAGAGACCCAGTACTTC. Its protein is CASSLDLAEETQYF.